This TCR beta chain originates from a study of blood T cell repertoires in COVID-19. Study-wide background: Material from acute and convalescent COVID-19 was sourced from the United States, Italy and Spain. PBMCs, B-cell-depleted T cells, or T cells were the source of the cDNA or gDNA that made up the material.

How the authors handled the data: The assay estimated nucleated cells by amplifying reference gene primers. Assay used: immunoSEQ multiplex PCR; TCRdb lists only in-frame clones, some missing. V and J calls and clone size are copied from that table; D and trimming were computed from the DNA. The table records 150,000 to 200,000 clones, roughly 85% of them present only once. This clone was seen ten or more times. Between the trimmed V and J ends, which lost 0 bases and 1 base, there was a span of 25 bases. This CDR3 is 20 amino acids long. Germline V lookup: CDR1 GTSNPN, CDR2 SVGIG (reference sequence).

The receptor comes from an elderly woman with acute or convalescent COVID-19. The gene calls are TRBV30 and TRBJ1-3, with a possible D match to TRBD1 (6 bases). Material for sequencing was peripheral blood. DNA for the CDR3: TGTGCCTGGAGTGTACTTTCCGGACAGACAAGTCGTTATTCTGGAAACACCATATATTTT. Amino acids: CAWSVLSGQTSRYSGNTIYF.